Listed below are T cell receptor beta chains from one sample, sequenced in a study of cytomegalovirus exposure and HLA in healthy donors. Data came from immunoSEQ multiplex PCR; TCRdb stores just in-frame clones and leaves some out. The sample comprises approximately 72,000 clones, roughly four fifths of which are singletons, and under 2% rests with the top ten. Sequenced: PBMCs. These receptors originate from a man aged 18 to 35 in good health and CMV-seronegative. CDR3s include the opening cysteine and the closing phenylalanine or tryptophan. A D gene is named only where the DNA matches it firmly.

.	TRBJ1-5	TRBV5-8	TGTGCCAGCAGTCGGATATTGCCAGGAGCGGGGTATCAGCCCCAGCATTTT	CASSRILPGAGYQPQHF
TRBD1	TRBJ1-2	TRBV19	TGTGCCAGTAGCCCTTTTATGGGACAGGGTTACTATGGCTACACCTTC	CASSPFMGQGYYGYTF
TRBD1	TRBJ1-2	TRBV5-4	TGTGCCAGCAGTTTTGGGACAGGGACCCTCTATGGCTACACCTTC	CASSFGTGTLYGYTF
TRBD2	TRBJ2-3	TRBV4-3	TGCGCCAGCAGCCAAGGGCTAGCGGGAGGGTCAGATACGCAGTATTTT	CASSQGLAGGSDTQYF
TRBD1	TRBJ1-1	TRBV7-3	TGTGCCAGCAGCCCAGTGGGACAGGACACTGAAGCTTTCTTT	CASSPVGQDTEAFF
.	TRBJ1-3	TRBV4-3	TGCGCCAGCAGCCAAGATGGCAGTCCTGGAAACACCATATATTTT	CASSQDGSPGNTIYF
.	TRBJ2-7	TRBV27	TGTGCCAGCGGACGGATCAGACAGGAGCAGTACTTC	CASGRIRQEQYF
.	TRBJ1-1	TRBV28	TGTGCCTCCGGGGCGGGATCTTCGGCCACTGAAGCTTTCTTT	CASGAGSSATEAFF
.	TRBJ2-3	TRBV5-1	TGCGCCAGCGCAGGCAGTTCTAGCACAGATACGCAGTATTTT	CASAGSSSTDTQYF
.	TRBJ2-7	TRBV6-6	TGTGCCAGCAGTTATGAGGCAGCCTACGAGCAGTACTTC	CASSYEAAYEQYF
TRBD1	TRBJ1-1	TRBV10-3	TGTGCCATCAGGACCCATCCGAACAGGGGGGGAAAGAACACTGAAGCTTTCTTT	CAIRTHPNRGGKNTEAFF
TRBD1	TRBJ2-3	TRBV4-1	TGCGCCAGCAGCCAAGGGGACAGGTCCTACCGGGGCACAGATACGCAGTATTTT	CASSQGDRSYRGTDTQYF
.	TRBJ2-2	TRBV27	TGTGCCAGCAGTCCCCTTACTACACCGATGAACACCGGGGAGCTGTTTTTT	CASSPLTTPMNTGELFF
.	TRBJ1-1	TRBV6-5	TGTGCCAGCAGTTACTCGGCGAACACTGAAGCTTTCTTT	CASSYSANTEAFF